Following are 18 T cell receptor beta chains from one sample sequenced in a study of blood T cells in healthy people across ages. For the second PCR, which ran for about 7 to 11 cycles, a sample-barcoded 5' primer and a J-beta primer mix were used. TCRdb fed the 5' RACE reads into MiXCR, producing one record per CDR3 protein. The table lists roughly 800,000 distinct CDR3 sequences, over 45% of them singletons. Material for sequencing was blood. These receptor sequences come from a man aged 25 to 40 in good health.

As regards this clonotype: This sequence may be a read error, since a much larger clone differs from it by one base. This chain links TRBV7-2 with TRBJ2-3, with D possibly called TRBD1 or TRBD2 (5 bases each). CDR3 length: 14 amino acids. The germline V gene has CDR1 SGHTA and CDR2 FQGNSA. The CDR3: CASSLTEGSDTLYF. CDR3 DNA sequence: TGTGCCAGCAGCTTAACAGAGGGGTCCGATACGCTGTATTTT.

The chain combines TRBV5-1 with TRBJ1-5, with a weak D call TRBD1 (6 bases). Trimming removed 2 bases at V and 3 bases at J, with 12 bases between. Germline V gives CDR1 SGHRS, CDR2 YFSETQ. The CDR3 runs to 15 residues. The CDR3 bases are TGCGCCAGCAGCTTAGGGGGGGAGTTCAATCAGCCCCAGCATTTT. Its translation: CASSLGGEFNQPQHF.

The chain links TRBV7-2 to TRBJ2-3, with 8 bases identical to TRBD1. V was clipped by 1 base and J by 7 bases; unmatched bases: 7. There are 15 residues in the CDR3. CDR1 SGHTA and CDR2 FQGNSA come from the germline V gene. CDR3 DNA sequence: TGTGCCAGCAGCTTAGGACAGGGGAGGTATCATACGCAGTATTTT. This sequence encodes CASSLGQGRYHTQYF.

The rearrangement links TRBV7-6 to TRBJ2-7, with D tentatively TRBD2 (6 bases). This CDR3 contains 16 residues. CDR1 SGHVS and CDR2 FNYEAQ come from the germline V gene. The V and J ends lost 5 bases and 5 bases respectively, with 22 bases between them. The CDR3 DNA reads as TGTGCCAGCAGCGTAAGTAATAGGCGGGGAGCGAACGAGCAGTACTTC. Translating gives CASSVSNRRGANEQYF.

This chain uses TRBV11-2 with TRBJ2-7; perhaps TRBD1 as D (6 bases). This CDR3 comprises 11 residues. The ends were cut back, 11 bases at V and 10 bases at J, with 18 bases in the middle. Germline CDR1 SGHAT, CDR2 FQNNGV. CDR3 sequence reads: CAQRSRGRQYF. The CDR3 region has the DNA TGTGCCCAAAGGTCCAGGGGTCGACAGTACTTC.

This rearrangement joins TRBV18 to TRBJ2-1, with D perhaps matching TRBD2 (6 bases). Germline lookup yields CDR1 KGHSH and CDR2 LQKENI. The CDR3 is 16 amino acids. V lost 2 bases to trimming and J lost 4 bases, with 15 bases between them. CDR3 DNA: TGTGCCAGCTCACCAATCGCGGGGAATACATACAATGAGCAGTTCTTC. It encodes CASSPIAGNTYNEQFF.

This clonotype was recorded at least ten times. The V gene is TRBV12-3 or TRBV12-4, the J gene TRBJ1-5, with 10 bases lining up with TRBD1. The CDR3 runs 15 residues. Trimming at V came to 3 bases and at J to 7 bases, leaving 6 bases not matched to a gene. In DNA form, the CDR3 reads TGTGCCAGCAGTTTCGGGACAGGGGAGGGGCAGCCCCAGCATTTT. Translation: CASSFGTGEGQPQHF.

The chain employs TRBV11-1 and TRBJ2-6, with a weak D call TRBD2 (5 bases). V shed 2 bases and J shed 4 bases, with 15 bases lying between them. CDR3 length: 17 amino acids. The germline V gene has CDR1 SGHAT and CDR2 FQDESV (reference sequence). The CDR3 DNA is TGTGCCAGCAGCTTATTTTTGGGTTCGGGAGGGGCCAACGTCCTGACTTTC. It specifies CASSLFLGSGGANVLTF.

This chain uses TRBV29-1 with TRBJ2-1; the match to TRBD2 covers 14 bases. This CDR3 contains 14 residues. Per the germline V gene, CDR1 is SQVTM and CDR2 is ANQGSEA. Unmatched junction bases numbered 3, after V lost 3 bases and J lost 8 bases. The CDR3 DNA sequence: TGCAGCGTTGAGGGACTAGCGGGAGTTTATGAGCAGTTCTTC. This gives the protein CSVEGLAGVYEQFF.

The CDR3, as DNA: TGTGCCAGCAGCTTAGGACCGGGACGGACAACAGATACGCAGTATTTT. This encodes CASSLGPGRTTDTQYF. The chain has TRBV7-2 and TRBJ2-3, with D possibly called TRBD1 or TRBD2 (5 bases each). Per germline, CDR1 SGHTA and CDR2 FQGNSA. CDR3 length equals 16 residues. Trimming removed 1 base at V and 3 bases at J, with 14 bases between.

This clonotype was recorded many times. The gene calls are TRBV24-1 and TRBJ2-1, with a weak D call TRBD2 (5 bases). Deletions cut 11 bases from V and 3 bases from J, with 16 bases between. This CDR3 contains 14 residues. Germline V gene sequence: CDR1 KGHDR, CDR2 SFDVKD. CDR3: CAMAQDSDYNEQFF. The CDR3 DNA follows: TGTGCCATGGCCCAGGACTCGGACTACAATGAGCAGTTCTTC.

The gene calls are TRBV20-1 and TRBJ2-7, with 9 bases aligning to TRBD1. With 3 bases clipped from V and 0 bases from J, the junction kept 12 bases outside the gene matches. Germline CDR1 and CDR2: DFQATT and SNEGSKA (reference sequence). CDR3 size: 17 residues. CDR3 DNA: TGCAGTGCTAGCCCTCGGACAGGGGCGGCCTTCTCCTACGAGCAGTACTTC. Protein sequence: CSASPRTGAAFSYEQYF.

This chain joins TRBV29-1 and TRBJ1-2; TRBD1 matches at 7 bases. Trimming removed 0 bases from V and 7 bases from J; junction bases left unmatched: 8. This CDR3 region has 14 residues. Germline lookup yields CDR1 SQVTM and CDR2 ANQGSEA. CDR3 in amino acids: CSVEDQQGKGGYTF. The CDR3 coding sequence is TGCAGCGTTGAAGATCAACAGGGGAAAGGTGGCTACACCTTC.

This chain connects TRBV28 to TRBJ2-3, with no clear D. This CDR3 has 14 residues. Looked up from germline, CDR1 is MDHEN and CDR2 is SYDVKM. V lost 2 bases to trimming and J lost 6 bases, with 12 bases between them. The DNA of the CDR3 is TGTGCCAGCAGTTTAACCGACTCTGGGGATACGCAGTATTTT. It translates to CASSLTDSGDTQYF.

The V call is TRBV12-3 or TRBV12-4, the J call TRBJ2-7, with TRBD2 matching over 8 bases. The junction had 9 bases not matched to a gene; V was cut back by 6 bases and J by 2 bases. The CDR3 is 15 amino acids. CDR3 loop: CASSTSGGPPYEQYF. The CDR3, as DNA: TGTGCCAGCAGCACGAGCGGGGGCCCTCCCTACGAGCAGTACTTC.

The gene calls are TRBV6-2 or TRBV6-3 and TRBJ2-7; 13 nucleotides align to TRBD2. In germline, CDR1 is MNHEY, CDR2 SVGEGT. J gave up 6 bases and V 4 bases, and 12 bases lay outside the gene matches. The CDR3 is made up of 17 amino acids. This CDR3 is CASSLVGTSGNRCEQYF. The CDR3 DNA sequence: TGTGCCAGCAGTTTGGTAGGGACTAGCGGGAATAGGTGCGAGCAGTACTTC.

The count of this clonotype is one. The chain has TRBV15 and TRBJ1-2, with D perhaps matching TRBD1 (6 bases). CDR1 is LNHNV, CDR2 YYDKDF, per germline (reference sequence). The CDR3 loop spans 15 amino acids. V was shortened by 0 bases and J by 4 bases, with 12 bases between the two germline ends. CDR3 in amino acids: CATSRDPTGSYGYTF. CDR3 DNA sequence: TGTGCCACCAGCAGAGATCCGACAGGCTCCTATGGCTACACCTTC.

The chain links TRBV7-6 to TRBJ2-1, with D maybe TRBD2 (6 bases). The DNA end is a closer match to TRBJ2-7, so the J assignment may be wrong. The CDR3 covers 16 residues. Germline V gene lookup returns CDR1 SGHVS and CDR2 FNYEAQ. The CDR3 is CASSSLRDLSYNEQYF. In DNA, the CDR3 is TGTGCCAGCAGCTCACTCCGGGACTTATCCTACAATGAGCAGTACTTC.